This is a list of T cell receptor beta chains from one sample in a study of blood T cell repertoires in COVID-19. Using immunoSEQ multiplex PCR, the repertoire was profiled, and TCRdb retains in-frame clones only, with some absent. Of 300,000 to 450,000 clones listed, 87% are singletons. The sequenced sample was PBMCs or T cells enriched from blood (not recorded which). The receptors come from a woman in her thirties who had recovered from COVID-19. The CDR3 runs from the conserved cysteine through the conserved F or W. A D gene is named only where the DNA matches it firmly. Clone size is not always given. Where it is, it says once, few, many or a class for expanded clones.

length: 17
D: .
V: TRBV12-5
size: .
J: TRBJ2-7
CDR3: CASGLVPGGGHSYEQYF
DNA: TGTGCTAGTGGTTTGGTACCGGGAGGGGGCCACTCCTACGAGCAGTACTTC

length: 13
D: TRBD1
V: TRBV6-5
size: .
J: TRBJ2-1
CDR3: CASRTGSYNEQFF
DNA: TGTGCCAGCCGGACAGGGAGCTACAATGAGCAGTTCTTC

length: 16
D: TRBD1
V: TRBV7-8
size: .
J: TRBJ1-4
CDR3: CASSRRAQTGIGKLFF
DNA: TGTGCCAGCAGCCGGAGGGCCCAGACAGGGATCGGGAAACTGTTTTTT

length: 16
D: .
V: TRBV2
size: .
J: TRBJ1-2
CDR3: CASSSRYLTGSYGYTF
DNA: TGTGCCAGCAGTTCCCGATACTTGACAGGCTCGTATGGCTACACCTTC

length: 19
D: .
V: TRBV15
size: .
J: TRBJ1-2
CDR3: CATSIIRGTGAEGLYGYTF
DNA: TGTGCCACCAGCATAATACGGGGAACAGGCGCGGAGGGGCTTTATGGCTACACCTTC

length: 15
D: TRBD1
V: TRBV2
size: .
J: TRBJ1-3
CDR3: CASSQQGASGNTIYF
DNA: TGTGCCAGCAGTCAACAGGGGGCCTCTGGAAACACCATATATTTT

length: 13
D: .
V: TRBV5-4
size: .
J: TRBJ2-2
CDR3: CASSLAREGELFF
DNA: TGTGCCAGCAGCTTAGCAAGGGAGGGGGAGCTGTTTTTT

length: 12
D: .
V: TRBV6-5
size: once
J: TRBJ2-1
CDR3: CASRPHSSEQFF
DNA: TGTGCCAGCAGGCCCCACTCGAGTGAGCAGTTCTTC

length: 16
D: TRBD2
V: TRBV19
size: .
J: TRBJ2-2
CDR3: CASSTSGGAHVGELFF
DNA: TGTGCCAGTAGTACTAGCGGGGGAGCCCATGTCGGGGAGCTGTTTTTT

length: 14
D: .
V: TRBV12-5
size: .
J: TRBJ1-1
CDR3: CASGRSRVGTEAFF
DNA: TGTGCTAGTGGCCGAAGCAGGGTGGGCACTGAAGCTTTCTTT

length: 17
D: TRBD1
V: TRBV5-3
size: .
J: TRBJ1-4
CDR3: CARSLGQGTTADEKLFF
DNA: TGTGCCAGAAGCTTAGGACAGGGTACAACGGCGGACGAAAAACTGTTTTTT

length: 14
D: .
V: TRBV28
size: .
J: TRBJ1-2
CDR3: CASSGTSSNYGYTF
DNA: TGTGCCAGCAGTGGGACAAGTTCTAACTATGGCTACACCTTC

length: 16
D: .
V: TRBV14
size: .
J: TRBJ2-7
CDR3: CASSPGRRSLGGEQYF
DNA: TGTGCCAGCAGCCCAGGAAGACGGTCCCTCGGTGGCGAGCAGTACTTC

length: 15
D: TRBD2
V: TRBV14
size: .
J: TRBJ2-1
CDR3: CASSQPGTSATEQFF
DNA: TGTGCCAGCAGCCAACCCGGGACTAGCGCTACTGAGCAGTTCTTC

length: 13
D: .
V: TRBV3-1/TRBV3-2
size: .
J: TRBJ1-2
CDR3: CASSQADTAGYTF
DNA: TGTGCCAGCAGCCAAGCGGACACCGCTGGCTACACCTTC

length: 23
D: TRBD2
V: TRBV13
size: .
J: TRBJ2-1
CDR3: CASSLGLTPDLAGATSLYNEQFF
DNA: TGTGCCAGCAGCTTAGGCCTTACCCCCGACCTAGCGGGGGCGACATCGTTATACAATGAGCAGTTCTTC

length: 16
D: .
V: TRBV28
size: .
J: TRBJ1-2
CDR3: CASSLAGGLSDYGYTF
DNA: TGTGCCAGCAGTTTGGCAGGCGGGCTATCCGACTATGGCTACACCTTC

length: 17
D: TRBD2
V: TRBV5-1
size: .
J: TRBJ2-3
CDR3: CASRLISGGISTDTQYF
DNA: TGCGCCAGCAGACTCATCTCGGGGGGGATCAGCACAGATACGCAGTATTTT

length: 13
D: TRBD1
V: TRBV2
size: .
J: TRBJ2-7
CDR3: CASRGQGSAEQYF
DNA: TGTGCCAGCAGGGGACAGGGGTCAGCCGAGCAGTACTTC

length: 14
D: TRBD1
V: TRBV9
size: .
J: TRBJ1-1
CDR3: CASSVDRLNTEAFF
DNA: TGTGCCAGCAGCGTGGACAGGTTGAACACTGAAGCTTTCTTT

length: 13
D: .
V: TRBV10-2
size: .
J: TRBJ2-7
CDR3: CASSEGQSYEQYF
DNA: TGCGCCAGCAGTGAGGGACAGTCCTACGAGCAGTACTTC

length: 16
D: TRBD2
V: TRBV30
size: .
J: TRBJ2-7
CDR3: CAWAGGRGRVAYEQYF
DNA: TGTGCCTGGGCGGGGGGTCGGGGACGGGTGGCCTACGAGCAGTACTTC

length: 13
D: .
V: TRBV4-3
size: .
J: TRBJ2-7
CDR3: CASSQDRSYEQYF
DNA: TGCGCCAGCAGCCAAGATCGCTCCTACGAGCAGTACTTC

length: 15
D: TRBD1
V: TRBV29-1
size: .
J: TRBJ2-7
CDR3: CSVEHPGTESYEQYF
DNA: TGCAGCGTTGAGCACCCCGGGACAGAGTCCTACGAGCAGTACTTC

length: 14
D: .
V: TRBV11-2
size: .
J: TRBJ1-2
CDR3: CASSLNPSNYGYTF
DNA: TGTGCCAGCAGCTTAAACCCCAGTAACTATGGCTACACCTTC

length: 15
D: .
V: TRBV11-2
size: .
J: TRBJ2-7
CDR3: CASSLEGRSSYEQYF
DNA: TGTGCCAGCAGCTTAGAGGGCAGAAGCTCCTACGAGCAGTACTTC